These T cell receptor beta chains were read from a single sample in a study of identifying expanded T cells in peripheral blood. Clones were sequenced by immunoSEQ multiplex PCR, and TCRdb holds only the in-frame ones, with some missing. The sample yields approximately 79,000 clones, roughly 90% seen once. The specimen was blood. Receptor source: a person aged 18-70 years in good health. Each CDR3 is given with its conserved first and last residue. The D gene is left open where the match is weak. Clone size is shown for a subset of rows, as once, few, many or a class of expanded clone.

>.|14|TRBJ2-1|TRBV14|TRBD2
TGTGCCAGCTCCATTACTAGCGGACTCAATGAGCAGTTCTTC
CASSITSGLNEQFF
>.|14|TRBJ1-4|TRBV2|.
TGTGCCAGCAGTGTAGGAACGACCGTGAGGGAACTGTTTTTT
CASSVGTTVRELFF
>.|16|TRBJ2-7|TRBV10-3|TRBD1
TGTGCCATCAGTGAGTGGGACAGGCCCACCACCTACGAGCAGTACTTC
CAISEWDRPTTYEQYF
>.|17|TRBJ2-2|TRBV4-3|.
TGCGCCAGCAGCCAAGAAGAGGACAGACTGAACACCGGGGAGCTGTTTTTT
CASSQEEDRLNTGELFF
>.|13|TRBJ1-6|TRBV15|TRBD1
TGTGCCACCAGCAGCGTTCAGGGGGCACCCCTCCACTTT
CATSSVQGAPLHF
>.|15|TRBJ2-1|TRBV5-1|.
TGCGCCAGCAGCCCCGGACTGCGCTCCTACAATGAGCAGTTCTTC
CASSPGLRSYNEQFF
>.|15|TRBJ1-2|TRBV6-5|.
TGTGCCAGCAGTTACTCCCCAGGGGTTAACTATGGCTACACCTTC
CASSYSPGVNYGYTF
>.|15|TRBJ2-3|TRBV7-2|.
TGTGCCAGCTCAACCGGGACTCGGGATTTTGATACGCAGTATTTT
CASSTGTRDFDTQYF
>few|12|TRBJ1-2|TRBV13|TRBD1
TGTGCCAGCAGCCCGAGGGGGCGCGGCTACACCTTC
CASSPRGRGYTF
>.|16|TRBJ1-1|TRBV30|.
TGTGCCTGGAGTGAAGGGCGGCAGGGATGGGGCACTGAAGCTTTCTTT
CAWSEGRQGWGTEAFF
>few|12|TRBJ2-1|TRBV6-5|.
TGTGCCAGCAGCTATGGGACGGTTGAGCAGTTCTTC
CASSYGTVEQFF
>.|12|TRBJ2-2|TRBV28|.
TGTGCCAATGGACGGAACACCGGGGAGCTGTTTTTT
CANGRNTGELFF
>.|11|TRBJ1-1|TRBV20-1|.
TGCAGTGCTACCCATAACTCTCAAGCTTTCTTT
CSATHNSQAFF
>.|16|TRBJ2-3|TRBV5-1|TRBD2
TGCGCCAGCAGCTTGGTGCTAGCGGGGGTCACAGATACGCAGTATTTT
CASSLVLAGVTDTQYF
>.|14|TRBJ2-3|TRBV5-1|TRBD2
TGCGCCAGCGGGGCGGGAGGGCGATTGGATACGCAGTATTTT
CASGAGGRLDTQYF
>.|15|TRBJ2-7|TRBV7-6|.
TGTGCCAGCAACGACAGGCTCAGGGGCTCCTACGAGCAGTACTTC
CASNDRLRGSYEQYF
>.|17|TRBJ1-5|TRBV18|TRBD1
TGTGCCAGCTCACCCAATCCCGGGACAGGGAACAATCAGCCCCAGCATTTT
CASSPNPGTGNNQPQHF
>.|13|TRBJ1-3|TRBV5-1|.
TGCGCCAGCAGCCCGGCCCGGAGAAACACCATATATTTT
CASSPARRNTIYF
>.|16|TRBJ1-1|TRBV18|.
TGTGCCAGCTCACCCCTAGTGGGTAAAAAGGGCACTGAAGCTTTCTTT
CASSPLVGKKGTEAFF
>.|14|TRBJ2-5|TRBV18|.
TGTGCCAGCTCACCCGGCCAGGGGATGGAGACCCAGTACTTC
CASSPGQGMETQYF
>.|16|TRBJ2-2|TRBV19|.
TGTGCCAGTAGTCCACGGACACCGCCCTACTCCGGGGAGCTGTTTTTT
CASSPRTPPYSGELFF
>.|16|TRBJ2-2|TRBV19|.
TGTGCCAGTAGTATTCGCAGGGAGTCTGGGACCGGGGAGCTGTTTTTT
CASSIRRESGTGELFF
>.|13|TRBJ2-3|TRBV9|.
TGTGCCAGCAGCGCCCGGGGTCCAGATACGCAGTATTTT
CASSARGPDTQYF
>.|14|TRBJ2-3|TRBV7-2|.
TGTGCCAGCAGCTTAGGAGGGGGTTCAGATACGCAGTATTTT
CASSLGGGSDTQYF
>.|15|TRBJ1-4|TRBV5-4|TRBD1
TGTGCCAGCAGCCCGAGACAGGGAAGGGATGAAAAACTGTTTTTT
CASSPRQGRDEKLFF
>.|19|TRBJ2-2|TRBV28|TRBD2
TGTGCCAGCAGTTCCCCTTCCCGGCTAGCGGGTGCGAACACCGGGGAGCTGTTTTTT
CASSSPSRLAGANTGELFF
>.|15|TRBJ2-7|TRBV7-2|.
TGTGCCAGCAGCTTAATTAGGGGGTCGGGCTACGAGCAGTACTTC
CASSLIRGSGYEQYF
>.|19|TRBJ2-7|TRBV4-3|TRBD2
TGCGCCAGCAGCCAAGATTTTAGGATTGGCGGGAGTGTATCCTACGAGCAGTACTTC
CASSQDFRIGGSVSYEQYF
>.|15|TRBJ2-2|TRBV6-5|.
TGTGCCAGCAGTTACAAGTTAGCGAACACCGGGGAGCTGTTTTTT
CASSYKLANTGELFF
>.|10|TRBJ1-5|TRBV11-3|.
TGTGCCGGCCAGAGCTCGGGGCAGCATTTT
CAGQSSGQHF
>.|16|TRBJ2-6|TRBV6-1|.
TGTGCCAGCAGTGAACTGCCGGGGTCTGGGGCCAACGTCCTGACTTTC
CASSELPGSGANVLTF
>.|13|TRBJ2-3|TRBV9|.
TGTGCCAGCAGCCCACACGGTACAGATACGCAGTATTTT
CASSPHGTDTQYF
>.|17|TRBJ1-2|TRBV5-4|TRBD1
TGTGCCAGCAGCTGGGGGATTATGACAGGGCGTGGCTATGGCTACACCTTC
CASSWGIMTGRGYGYTF
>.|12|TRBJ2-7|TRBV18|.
TGTGCCAGCTCAGAGAGGGGTGGCGAGCAGTACTTC
CASSERGGEQYF
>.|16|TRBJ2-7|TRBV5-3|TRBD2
TGTGCCAGAAGCTTGGTAGGGACTAGCGGGACCCTTAACCAGTACTTC
CARSLVGTSGTLNQYF
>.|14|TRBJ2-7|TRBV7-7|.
TGTGCCAGCAGCTTAGGTGGGGGTCTCAACGAGCAGTACTTC
CASSLGGGLNEQYF
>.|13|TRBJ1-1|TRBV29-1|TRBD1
TGCAGCGCTCTACAGGGGTCGAACACTGAAGCTTTCTTT
CSALQGSNTEAFF
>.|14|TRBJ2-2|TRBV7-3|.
TGTGCCAGCAGCGCAAGCGGGAACACCGGGGAGCTGTTTTTT
CASSASGNTGELFF
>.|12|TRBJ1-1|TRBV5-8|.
TGTGCCAGCAGCCGGGGATTGGATGAAGCTTTCTTT
CASSRGLDEAFF